The 24 T cell receptor beta chains given below trace back to one sample, sequenced in a study of T cell repertoires in cytomegalovirus infection. TCRdb passed the reads through MiXCR, listing each CDR3 protein once. This sample has about 530,000 distinct CDR3 sequences, with around 27% found just once. Sequencing was performed on PBMCs. These receptors were collected from a human donor in good health (CMV status not recorded). Some clones in this sample may be carry-over from other donors' samples.

This clonotype appeared many times. The V call is TRBV12-3 or TRBV12-4, the J call TRBJ2-1; TRBD2 matches at 13 bases. This CDR3 is 17 amino acids long. J gave up 2 bases and V 4 bases, and 5 bases lay outside the gene matches. The CDR3 loop is CASSSRTSGSTYNEQFF. In DNA form, the CDR3 reads TGTGCCAGCAGTTCCCGGACTAGCGGGAGTACCTACAATGAGCAGTTCTTC.

The chain recombines TRBV4-2 with TRBJ1-1, with D hard to call. The germline V gene has CDR1 LGHNA and CDR2 YNFKEQ. V dropped 0 bases and J dropped 8 bases, with 13 bases sitting between them. The CDR3 has 14 residues. Written as DNA, the CDR3 is TGTGCCAGCAGCCAAGATTTGGGCTTACTAGAAGCTTTCTTT. It is translated as CASSQDLGLLEAFF.

The chain couples TRBV24-1 to TRBJ2-3; the D is unclear. The CDR3 has 13 residues. Trimming took 4 bases from V and 2 from J, leaving 6 bases between them. Germline CDR1 reads KGHDR; CDR2 reads SFDVKD. CDR3 DNA: TGTGCCACCAGTGAATTGAACACAGATACGCAGTATTTT. This codes for CATSELNTDTQYF.

This clonotype was recorded many times. V usage is TRBV7-2 and J usage is TRBJ2-3; D remains ambiguous. This CDR3 spans 12 amino acids. Germline V lookup: CDR1 SGHTA, CDR2 FQGNSA. Trimming removed 5 bases at V and 9 bases at J, with 12 bases between. This CDR3 is CASSPIEETQYF. The CDR3 nucleotides are TGTGCCAGCAGCCCCATTGAGGAGACGCAGTATTTT.

This clonotype was picked up a small number of times. The J gene is TRBJ1-1, the V gene TRBV19; possible D gene TRBD1, 6 bases. V was pared by 7 bases and J by 0 bases, with 9 bases between. Germline V gene data show CDR1 as LNHDA and CDR2 as SQIVND (reference sequence). The length of the CDR3 is 13 residues. CDR3 coding DNA: TGTGCCAGTACCGACAGGATGAACACTGAAGCTTTCTTT. It encodes CASTDRMNTEAFF.

V gene TRBV19 combines with J gene TRBJ2-7, with D possibly being TRBD1 (6 bases). There are 17 residues in the CDR3. The germline gives CDR1 LNHDA, CDR2 SQIVND (reference sequence). The V gene lost 3 bases and the J gene lost 4 bases, with 22 bases spanning the gap. The CDR3 spells CASSITLRQGKWYEQYF. Here the CDR3 DNA reads TGTGCCAGTAGTATTACATTGCGGCAGGGGAAGTGGTACGAGCAGTACTTC.

The chain has TRBV29-1 and TRBJ2-1; D gene ambiguous. The ends were cut back, 3 bases at V and 6 bases at J, with 15 bases in the middle. CDR1 and CDR2 from the germline V gene are SQVTM and ANQGSEA. The CDR3 consists of 14 residues. The CDR3 bases are TGCAGCGTTGACGTTTCGGGTGTCGGCAATGAGCAGTTCTTC. It translates to CSVDVSGVGNEQFF.

V and J are TRBV12-3 or TRBV12-4 and TRBJ1-2, with 7 bases identical to TRBD1. The CDR3 extends over 17 amino acids. V was clipped by 6 bases and J by 0 bases; unmatched bases: 13. The CDR3 loop reads CASRRNRGWEANYGYTF. CDR3 DNA sequence: TGTGCCAGCAGAAGAAACAGGGGCTGGGAAGCTAACTATGGCTACACCTTC.

The sample holds many counts of this clonotype. This sequence joins TRBV7-2 and TRBJ1-5, with a tentative D call TRBD1 (5 bases). V lost 5 bases and J 0 bases, leaving 17 bases between the germline ends. Germline assignment: CDR1 SGHTA and CDR2 FQGNSA. CDR3 length: 17 amino acids. The CDR3 reads CASSPGRLGYSNQPQHF. In DNA form, the CDR3 reads TGTGCCAGCAGCCCGGGACGGCTCGGGTATAGCAATCAGCCCCAGCATTTT.

The chain recombines TRBV9 with TRBJ2-1; possibly TRBD2 for D (6 bases). Trimming took 7 bases from V and 5 from J, leaving 25 bases between them. Germline CDR1 and CDR2: SGDLS and YYNGEE. The CDR3 runs to 17 residues. The CDR3 reads CASGNPSKRAKNNEQFF. CDR3 nucleotide sequence: TGTGCCAGCGGTAACCCCTCGAAGCGGGCGAAAAACAATGAGCAGTTCTTC.

The sample holds many counts of this clonotype. The V call is TRBV11-1, the J call TRBJ2-3, with a weak D call TRBD2 (6 bases). The germline V and J ends were trimmed by 5 bases and 3 bases, with 12 bases remaining between them. Germline V lookup: CDR1 SGHAT, CDR2 FQDESV (reference sequence). This CDR3 contains 14 residues. The CDR3 reads CASSMTRRTDTQYF. Written as DNA, the CDR3 is TGTGCCAGCAGCATGACTAGACGAACAGATACGCAGTATTTT.

This chain links TRBV5-4 with TRBJ1-2; 7 bases agree with TRBD1. Losses at the gene ends were 4 bases for V and 1 base for J; bases not matched to a gene: 7. This CDR3 contains 15 residues. Germline V lookup: CDR1 SGHNT, CDR2 YYREEE (reference sequence). CDR3 residues: CASSRMTGLNYGYTF. Here the CDR3 DNA reads TGTGCCAGCAGCCGGATGACAGGGCTTAACTATGGCTACACCTTC.

V is TRBV20-1 and J is TRBJ2-5; 10 bases fit TRBD1. V was clipped by 5 bases and J by 5 bases; unmatched bases: 8. Germline V gene sequence: CDR1 DFQATT, CDR2 SNEGSKA (reference sequence). The CDR3 extends over 14 amino acids. The CDR3 sequence: CSAGLGTGVETQYF. In DNA, the CDR3 is TGCAGTGCTGGTCTCGGGACAGGGGTTGAGACCCAGTACTTC.

This clonotype showed up just a few times. The CDR3 protein is CASSVQGRQQYF. CDR3 nucleotides: TGTGCCAGCAGTGTACAGGGTAGGCAGCAGTACTTC. V gene TRBV28 combines with J gene TRBJ2-7; D perhaps matches TRBD1 (6 bases). V lost 5 bases and J 8 bases, leaving 13 bases between the germline ends. CDR3 length: 12 amino acids. CDR1 is MDHEN, CDR2 SYDVKM, per germline.

V and J are TRBV10-3 and TRBJ2-1; D not certain. Germline CDR1 reads ENHRY; CDR2 reads SYGVKD. The CDR3 consists of 14 residues. Trimming took 0 bases from V and 4 from J, leaving 7 bases between them. The CDR3 DNA is TGTGCCATCAGTGAGTCGGGAAATTACAATGAGCAGTTCTTC. It encodes CAISESGNYNEQFF.

This rearrangement joins TRBV10-3 to TRBJ2-1; TRBD2 matches at 13 bases. Trimming took 5 bases from V and 7 from J; bases not matched to a gene: 5. Germline CDR1 reads ENHRY; CDR2 reads SYGVKD. This CDR3 region has 15 residues. The CDR3 bases are TGTGCCATCAGTAAGGAGACTAGCGGGAGGAATGAGCAGTTCTTC. It yields the protein CAISKETSGRNEQFF.

This clonotype was counted only a few times. The chain combines TRBV28 with TRBJ1-5, with D tentatively TRBD1 (5 bases). Per germline, CDR1 MDHEN and CDR2 SYDVKM. Trimming removed 6 bases at V and 3 bases at J, with 12 bases between. There are 14 residues in the CDR3. The CDR3: CASRRGHNNQPQHF. In DNA form, the CDR3 reads TGTGCCAGCAGAAGAGGACACAACAATCAGCCCCAGCATTTT.

For this clonotype: Because the CDR3's place on the DNA is in doubt, the DNA is left out and the CDR3 is given as listed by TCRdb. The rearrangement joins TRBV29-1 to TRBJ2-1; the table's D call TRBD1 went unverified against the DNA. The CDR3 comprises 15 residues, both ends counted. The V gene's germline CDR1 is SQVTM and CDR2 ANQGSEA. This CDR3 is CSVGSGTSSYNEQFF.

The V and J genes are TRBV10-3 and TRBJ1-1, with D perhaps matching TRBD1 (5 bases). Germline loops: CDR1 ENHRY, CDR2 SYGVKD. Trimming shortened V by 3 bases and J by 2 bases, and 16 bases separated the two germline ends. The length of the CDR3 is 16 residues. As DNA, the CDR3 is TGTGCCATCAGTGAAGGTGTCACAGGACCTAACACTGAAGCTTTCTTT. This codes for CAISEGVTGPNTEAFF.

The chain combines TRBV6-2 or TRBV6-3 with TRBJ2-1; D call uncertain. Germline CDR1 and CDR2: MNHEY and SVGEGT. The CDR3 is made up of 11 amino acids. The V end was cut by 3 bases, the J end by 8 bases, with 5 bases between. The CDR3 DNA follows: TGTGCCAGCAGTTATTTGGATGAGCAGTTCTTC. Protein sequence: CASSYLDEQFF.

The rearrangement uses TRBV20-1 and TRBJ2-1, with 12 bases that match TRBD2. Germline CDR1 is DFQATT and CDR2 is SNEGSKA (reference sequence). This CDR3 has 19 amino acids. J gave up 4 bases and V 0 bases, and 13 bases lay outside the gene matches. CDR3 coding DNA: TGCAGTGCTAGAGATCTGAGTCTAGCGGGAGGGCCAGGATACAATGAGCAGTTCTTC. Protein: CSARDLSLAGGPGYNEQFF.

The chain has TRBV6-2 or TRBV6-3 and TRBJ2-1; tentatively, D is TRBD2 (6 bases). The CDR3 length is 15 residues. The ends were cut back, 2 bases at V and 6 bases at J, with 14 bases in the middle. The germline V gene encodes CDR1 MNHEY and CDR2 SVGEGT. CDR3 in amino acids: CASSYIGLASNEQFF. The CDR3, as DNA: TGTGCCAGCAGTTACATCGGCCTAGCGTCCAATGAGCAGTTCTTC.

This clonotype was counted only a few times. The V gene is TRBV20-1, the J gene TRBJ2-7, with 11 bases aligning to TRBD2. Germline CDR1 DFQATT, CDR2 SNEGSKA (reference sequence). Unmatched junction bases numbered 4, after V lost 6 bases and J lost 0 bases. This CDR3 contains 14 residues. The DNA for the CDR3 is TGCAGTGCGGGGACTAGCGGATCCTCCTACGAGCAGTACTTC. Translating it yields CSAGTSGSSYEQYF.

This clonotype has just a few counts. This chain uses TRBV7-8 with TRBJ2-5; 7 nucleotides align to TRBD2. J was trimmed by 5 bases and V by 1 base; bases with no gene match: 4. The CDR3 runs to 14 residues. Germline V CDR1 and CDR2: SGHVS, FQNEAQ. CDR3 region: CASSLGEGLETQYF. CDR3 DNA sequence: TGTGCCAGCAGCTTAGGGGAGGGCCTCGAGACCCAGTACTTC.